This T cell receptor (beta chain) was sequenced during a study of identical twins. This clonotype was seen more than once but under ten times. TCRdb analysed the 5' RACE reads with MiXCR anew, one entry per CDR3 protein. Seen here are a few hundred thousand distinct CDR3 sequences, over 5% observed once, and the top ten hold about 15%. The donors were all healthy and Caucasian. These data were likewise used in another study, on T cells expressing NK-cell markers.

The TCR comes from a woman younger than 35 in good health. The sequencing input was CD8+ T cells sorted from blood.

The CDR3 sequence is CSATSSFGELFF. CDR3 coding DNA: TGCAGTGCTACTTCGAGTTTCGGGGAGCTGTTTTTT. The chain employs TRBV20-1 and TRBJ2-2; D call uncertain. The V gene lost 4 bases and the J gene lost 7 bases, with 10 bases spanning the gap. Germline loops: CDR1 DFQATT, CDR2 SNEGSKA (reference sequence). The CDR3 totals 12 residues.